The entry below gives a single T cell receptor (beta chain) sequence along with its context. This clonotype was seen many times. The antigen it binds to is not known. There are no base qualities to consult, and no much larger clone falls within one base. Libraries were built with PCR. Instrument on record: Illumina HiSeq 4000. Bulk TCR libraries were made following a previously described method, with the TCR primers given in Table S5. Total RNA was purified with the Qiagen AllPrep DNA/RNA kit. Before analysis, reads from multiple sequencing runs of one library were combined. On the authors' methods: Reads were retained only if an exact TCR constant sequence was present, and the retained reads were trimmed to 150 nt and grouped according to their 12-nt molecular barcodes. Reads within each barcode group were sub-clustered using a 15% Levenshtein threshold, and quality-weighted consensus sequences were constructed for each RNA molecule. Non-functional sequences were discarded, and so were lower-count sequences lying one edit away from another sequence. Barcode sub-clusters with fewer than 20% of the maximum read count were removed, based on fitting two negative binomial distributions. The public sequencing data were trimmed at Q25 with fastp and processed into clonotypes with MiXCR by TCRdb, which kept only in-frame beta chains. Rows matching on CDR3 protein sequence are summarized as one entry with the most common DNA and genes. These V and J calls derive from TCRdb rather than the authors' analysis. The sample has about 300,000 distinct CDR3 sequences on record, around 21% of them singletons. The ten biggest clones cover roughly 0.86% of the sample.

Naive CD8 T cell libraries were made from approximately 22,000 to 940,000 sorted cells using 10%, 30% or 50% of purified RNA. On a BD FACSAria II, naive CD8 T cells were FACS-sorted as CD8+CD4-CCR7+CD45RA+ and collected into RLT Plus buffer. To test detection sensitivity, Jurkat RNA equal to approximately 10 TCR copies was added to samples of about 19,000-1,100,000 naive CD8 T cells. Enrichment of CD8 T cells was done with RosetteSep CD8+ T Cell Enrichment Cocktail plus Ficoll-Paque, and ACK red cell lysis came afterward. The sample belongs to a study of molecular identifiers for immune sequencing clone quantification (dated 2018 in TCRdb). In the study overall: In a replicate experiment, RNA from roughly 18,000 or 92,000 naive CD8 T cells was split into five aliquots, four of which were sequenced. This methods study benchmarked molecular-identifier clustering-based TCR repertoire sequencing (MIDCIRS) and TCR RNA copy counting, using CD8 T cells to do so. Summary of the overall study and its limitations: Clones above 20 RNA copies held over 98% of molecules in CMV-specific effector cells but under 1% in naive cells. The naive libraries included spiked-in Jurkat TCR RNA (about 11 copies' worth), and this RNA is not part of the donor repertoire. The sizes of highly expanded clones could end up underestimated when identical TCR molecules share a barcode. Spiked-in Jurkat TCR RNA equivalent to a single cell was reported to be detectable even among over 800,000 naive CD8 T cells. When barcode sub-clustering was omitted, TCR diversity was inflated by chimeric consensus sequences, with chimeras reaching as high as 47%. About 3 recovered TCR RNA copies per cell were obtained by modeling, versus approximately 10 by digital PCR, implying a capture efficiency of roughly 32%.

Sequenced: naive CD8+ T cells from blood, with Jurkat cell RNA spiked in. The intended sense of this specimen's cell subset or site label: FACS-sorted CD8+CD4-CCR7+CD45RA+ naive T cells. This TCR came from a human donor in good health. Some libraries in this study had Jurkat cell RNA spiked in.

The DNA sequence is as follows: TGTGCCAGCAGCCCACGGACTAGCGGGAGTAGCGAGACCCAGTACTTC. This sequence encodes CASSPRTSGSSETQYF. The chain couples TRBV7-6 to TRBJ2-5; TRBD2 fits 13 bases in the junction. Clipping removes 5 bases from V and 5 bases from J, with 8 as the unmatched junction base count. For CDR1 and CDR2, the germline V gene lists SGHVS and FNYEAQ. CDR3 length: 16 amino acids, cysteine to phenylalanine. Of the read, only the CDR3 DNA is kept; its 48 bases are in frame from base 1. The CDR3 plus the reference TRBV7-6 and TRBJ2-5 genes for the other parts give the full variable domain: GAGVSQSPRYKVTKRGQDVALRCDPISGHVSLYWYRQALGQGPEFLTYFNYEAQQDKSGLPNDRFSAERPEGSISTLTIQRTEQRDSAMYRCASSPRTSGSSETQYFGPGTRLLVL.